Following are 14 T cell receptor beta chains from one sample sequenced in a study of shared clonotypes between healthy human individuals (dated by TCRdb to 2019 to 2021). Library creation used the immunoSEQ multiplex PCR assay. This is the immuneACCESS table as TCRdb keeps it, with only in-frame sequences that have V and J called. A part of the clones is gone; compared with another copy, unresolved V genes explain less than half, and the rest is unexplained. This sample comprises over 2 million clones, approximately 90% of them detected only once. The leading ten clones occupy 0.37% of the sample. Sequenced input: naive CD4+ T cells from PBMCs. The cell subset or site label corresponds to: CD45RA+ positively selected. The receptors stem from a man younger than 35 in good health. Some clones in this sample may be carry-over from other donors' samples.

A single count supports this clone. The rearrangement joins TRBV2 to TRBJ1-4, with 8 positions matching TRBD1. J was trimmed by 5 bases and V by 3 bases; bases with no gene match: 2. Germline V CDR1 and CDR2: SNHLY, FYNNEI. This CDR3 spans 14 amino acids. This CDR3 reads CASSDRDRNEKLFF. CDR3 sequence (DNA): TGTGCCAGCAGTGATAGGGACAGGAATGAAAAACTGTTTTTT. Full variable domain (rest looked up from reference TRBV2 and TRBJ1-4): EPEVTQTPSHQVTQMGQEVILRCVPISNHLYFYWYRQILGQKVEFLVSFYNNEISEKSEIFDDQFSVERPDGSNFTLKIRSTKLEDSAMYFCASSDRDRNEKLFFGSGTQLSVL.

V and J are TRBV18 and TRBJ1-1; D is unresolved. Between the trimmed V and J ends, which lost 1 base and 2 bases, there was a span of 14 bases. Germline lookup yields CDR1 KGHSH and CDR2 LQKENI. CDR3 length: 16 amino acids. The CDR3 DNA reads TGTGCCAGCTCACCACGAATCGAAGCACCAAACACTGAAGCTTTCTTT. Translated, it gives CASSPRIEAPNTEAFF.

The sample holds one count of this clone. The rearrangement uses TRBV9 and TRBJ1-4; TRBD1 might be the D (5 bases). This CDR3 has 14 residues. Trimming left V 2 bases short and J 7 bases short, with 12 bases between. Germline CDR1 is SGDLS and CDR2 is YYNGEE. The CDR3 coding sequence is TGTGCCAGCAGCGTTAGCCCGGGGGGTGAAAAACTGTTTTTT. Its protein is CASSVSPGGEKLFF.

The V gene is TRBV29-1, the J gene TRBJ2-2, with D maybe TRBD2 (6 bases). The CDR3 contains 17 residues. CDR1 and CDR2 (germline): SQVTM, ANQGSEA. V dropped 7 bases and J dropped 4 bases, with 25 bases sitting between them. In DNA, the CDR3 is TGCAGCGCCACCATTCCCACGGCGGGACTCTCCACCGGGGAGCTGTTTTTT. Its translation: CSATIPTAGLSTGELFF.

The CDR3 DNA reads as TGTGCTAGTGCCCCTTCATGGGGGAACACTGAAGCTTTCTTT. Protein sequence: CASAPSWGNTEAFF. The chain carries TRBV12-5 and TRBJ1-1, with no clear D. Germline V gives CDR1 LGHNT, CDR2 FRNRAP. The V end lost 7 bases, the J end lost 1 base, and 13 bases lay between the germline ends. The CDR3 sequence is 14 residues long. Supplemented by reference TRBV12-5 and TRBJ1-1, the full variable domain reads DARVTQTPRHKVTEMGQEVTMRCQPILGHNTVFWYRQTMMQGLELLAYFRNRAPLDDSGMPKDRFSAEMPDATLATLKIQPSEPRDSAVYFCASAPSWGNTEAFFGQGTRLTVV.

This chain connects TRBV18 to TRBJ2-1; unclear D gene. Germline CDR1 and CDR2: KGHSH and LQKENI. The V and J ends lost 3 bases and 7 bases respectively, with 13 bases between them. The CDR3 is 14 amino acids. The CDR3 loop is CASSPRSVGNEQFF. CDR3 DNA: TGTGCCAGCTCACCCCGAAGTGTTGGGAATGAGCAGTTCTTC. The variable domain in full, with the rest retrieved from reference TRBV18 and TRBJ2-1, is NAGVMQNPRHLVRRRGQEARLRCSPMKGHSHVYWYRQLPEEGLKFMVYLQKENIIDESGMPKERFSAEFPKEGPSILRIQQVVRGDSAAYFCASSPRSVGNEQFFGPGTRLTVL.

This rearrangement joins TRBV11-2 to TRBJ2-1, with a possible D match to TRBD2 (5 bases). CDR1 and CDR2 (germline): SGHAT, FQNNGV. V was cut by 1 base and J by 0 bases, with 13 bases left in between. The CDR3 runs 17 residues. Here the CDR3 reads CASSLVGVESSYNEQFF. CDR3 DNA sequence: TGTGCCAGCAGCTTAGTCGGGGTCGAAAGCTCCTACAATGAGCAGTTCTTC.

The gene calls are TRBV11-1 and TRBJ1-1; D remains unclear. In germline, CDR1 is SGHAT, CDR2 FQDESV (reference sequence). V was clipped by 0 bases and J by 5 bases, with 22 bases between them. This CDR3 has 18 amino acids. This chain's CDR3 is CASSLAPGALPGGTEAFF. The CDR3 DNA sequence: TGTGCCAGCAGCTTAGCCCCGGGAGCCCTCCCCGGCGGGACTGAAGCTTTCTTT.

This sequence joins TRBV2 and TRBJ2-3, with 7 bases lining up with TRBD2. The J segment lost 6 bases and the V segment lost 4 bases, leaving 7 bases of the junction unmatched. Germline V gene data show CDR1 as SNHLY and CDR2 as FYNNEI. The CDR3 length is 14 residues. CDR3: CASSGEGPPDTQYF. The CDR3 region has the DNA TGTGCCAGCAGTGGGGAGGGCCCCCCCGATACGCAGTATTTT.

The CDR3 spells CATLLSGPGNTEAFF. The CDR3 region has the DNA TGTGCCACCCTACTATCAGGGCCAGGGAACACTGAAGCTTTCTTT. The chain combines TRBV28 with TRBJ1-1; D is perhaps TRBD1 (5 bases). Looked up from germline, CDR1 is MDHEN and CDR2 is SYDVKM. Trimming stripped 10 bases from V and 1 base from J, with 19 bases between. CDR3 length: 15 residues.

V and J are TRBV27 and TRBJ2-5; 11 positions match TRBD2. From germline, CDR1 is MNHEY and CDR2 SMNVEV (reference sequence). The CDR3 length is 18 residues. V was clipped by 2 bases and J by 1 base; unmatched bases: 9. CDR3 protein: CASSLSRRLAGIQETQYF. The CDR3 DNA sequence: TGTGCCAGCAGTTTAAGCCGACGACTAGCGGGAATCCAAGAGACCCAGTACTTC.

V is TRBV19 and J is TRBJ2-1, with D uncertain. With 5 bases removed from V and 9 bases from J, the gap between germline ends came to 11 bases. The CDR3 has 12 amino acids. Looked up from germline, CDR1 is LNHDA and CDR2 is SQIVND (reference sequence). CDR3 sequence reads: CASSYRSGEQFF. As DNA, the CDR3 is TGTGCCAGTAGTTACCGGAGTGGTGAGCAGTTCTTC.

V is TRBV5-1 and J is TRBJ2-5; 9 nucleotides agree with TRBD1. J gave up 6 bases and V 1 base, and 7 bases lay outside the gene matches. Germline lookup yields CDR1 SGHRS and CDR2 YFSETQ. The CDR3 totals 15 residues. CDR3 loop: CASSLPMTGGQTQYF. The CDR3 nucleotides read TGCGCCAGCAGCTTGCCCATGACAGGGGGGCAGACCCAGTACTTC.

The chain has TRBV5-1 and TRBJ2-7, with D perhaps matching TRBD1 (5 bases). V lost 4 bases and J 0 bases, leaving 17 bases between the germline ends. CDR1 and CDR2 (germline): SGHRS, YFSETQ. This CDR3 is 16 amino acids long. The CDR3, as DNA: TGCGCCAGCAGCCAATCGATGACAGCTAGCTCCTACGAGCAGTACTTC. This sequence encodes CASSQSMTASSYEQYF. Full variable domain (outside the CDR3, taken from reference TRBV5-1 and TRBJ2-7): KAGVTQTPRYLIKTRGQQVTLSCSPISGHRSVSWYQQTPGQGLQFLFEYFSETQRNKGNFPGRFSGRQFSNSRSEMNVSTLELGDSALYLCASSQSMTASSYEQYFGPGTRLTVT.